This TCR beta chain stems from a study of CD8 T cells in Susac syndrome. An input of about 0.5 to 1 ug of RNA was subjected to reverse transcription using random hexamers. The TCR beta CDR3 was amplified by immunoSEQ multiplex PCR across 54 Vbeta, 13 Jbeta. TCRdb passed the immunoSEQ multiplex PCR reads through MiXCR, listing each CDR3 protein once. The data contain 100,000 to 150,000 distinct CDR3 sequences, 75% to 90% of them singletons. The multiple sclerosis controls comprised treatment-naive patients whose relapsing-remitting disease was stable or active. This CDR3 has 13 amino acids. Germline V gives CDR1 SQVTM, CDR2 ANQGSEA. Between the trimmed V and J ends, which lost 4 bases and 0 bases, there was a span of 9 bases.

This sequence was found in a human donor with multiple sclerosis. This rearrangement joins TRBV29-1 to TRBJ1-2; D ambiguous. The sequenced sample consisted of CD8+ T cells from PBMCs. CDR3 sequence: CSVAHSANYGYTF. Here the CDR3 DNA reads TGCAGCGTTGCTCACAGTGCTAACTATGGCTACACCTTC.